This entry features one T cell receptor beta chain sequence. Its antigen is still unknown. One junction end disagrees with the germline gene, perhaps due to a read error. Using a CD8+CD4-CCR7+CD45RA+ phenotype, naive CD8 T cells were sorted. A single record per CDR3 protein comes from TCRdb applying MiXCR to the PCR reads. This table holds about 500,000 distinct CDR3 sequences, roughly a fifth found once. The data were taken from a study of molecular identifiers for immune sequencing clone quantification. Across the study: Sequencing covered four of five parts into which replicate RNA from about 20,000 or 100,000 naive CD8 cells was split. Findings of the study overall: Approximately 1 million naive cells reportedly did not prevent detection of spiked Jurkat TCR RNA from one cell.

The CDR3 has 15 residues. Germline V gene sequence: CDR1 MNHEY, CDR2 SMNVEV (reference sequence). What was sequenced was naive CD8+ T cells from blood, with Jurkat cell RNA spiked in. Indicated subset: FACS-sorted CD8+CD4-CCR7+CD45RA+ naive T cells. The clonotype comes from a human donor in good health. Some libraries in this study had Jurkat cell RNA spiked in. The chain links TRBV27 to TRBJ2-7; D is possibly TRBD1 (6 bases). The CDR3 nucleotides are TGTGCCGGCAGTTTAGGGGGACCTGGCGCCTACGAGCAGTACTTC. Protein: CAGSLGGPGAYEQYF.